The rows below give T cell receptor beta chains drawn from one sample of a study of shared clonotypes between healthy human individuals. This table comes from immunoSEQ multiplex PCR, and its TCRdb copy is limited to in-frame clones, with some not included. The table has some 1 million clones, 65% to 75% seen once. Sequenced: memory CD4+ T cells sorted from blood. These receptors all come from a man aged 18-30 years in good health. Both conserved end residues are part of each CDR3. Fields, in order: D gene, J gene, clone size, V gene, CDR3 DNA, CDR3 protein. A D gene is named only where the DNA matches it firmly. Clone size, where shown, is once, few, many, or a class for clones that have expanded.

TRBD2 TRBJ2-3 NA TRBV30 TGTGCCTGGATTTCAGGACTAGCAGGGGATACGCAGTATTTT CAWISGLAGDTQYF
NA TRBJ1-1 once TRBV6-1 TGTGCCAGCAGTTCCCCGGACAGGAACACTGAAGCTTTCTTT CASSSPDRNTEAFF
TRBD1 TRBJ1-2 few TRBV19 TGTGCCAGTAGTAGCCGACAGGGGGTCTATGGCTACACCTTC CASSSRQGVYGYTF
NA TRBJ1-3 once TRBV5-6 TGTGCCAGCAGCCGCCGCGGGGGCTCTGGAAACACCATATATTTT CASSRRGGSGNTIYF
TRBD2 TRBJ2-1 NA TRBV5-1 TGCGCCAGCAGCTGGGGACTAGCGAACAATGAGCAGTTCTTC CASSWGLANNEQFF
NA TRBJ1-2 NA TRBV6-4 TGTGCCAGCAGTGACGGGAAGGGTGCTAACTATGGCTACACCTTC CASSDGKGANYGYTF
TRBD1 TRBJ1-2 NA TRBV7-2 TGTGCCAGCAGCCAGGGACAGGGGTCTGGCTACACCTTC CASSQGQGSGYTF
NA TRBJ2-7 once TRBV19 TGTGCCAGTAGTAATCGATTAGGCGAGCAGTACTTC CASSNRLGEQYF
NA TRBJ1-5 NA TRBV2 TGTGCCAGCAGTGAAGGGGCCTCGGGGCAGCCCCAGCATTTT CASSEGASGQPQHF
TRBD2 TRBJ2-3 NA TRBV11-2 TGTGCCAGCAATCTGCTTTCGGCGGGGGGCACAGATACGCAGTATTTT CASNLLSAGGTDTQYF
TRBD2 TRBJ2-7 NA TRBV6-4 TGTGCCAGCAGGGGGAGGGGCCTCTACGAGCAGTACTTC CASRGRGLYEQYF
NA TRBJ2-3 NA TRBV10-3 TGTGCCATCGGGCCAGGCCGCACAGATACGCAGTATTTT CAIGPGRTDTQYF
NA TRBJ1-3 NA TRBV14 TGTGCCAGCAGCCAAGTTCAACTGAACTCTGGAAACACCATATATTTT CASSQVQLNSGNTIYF
TRBD2 TRBJ2-2 NA TRBV6-5 TGTGCCAGCAATAGCGGGAGGGGCACCGGGGAGCTGTTTTTT CASNSGRGTGELFF
NA TRBJ2-7 NA TRBV5-1 TGCGCCAGCAGCGCGGACGGGTCCTACGAGCAGTACTTC CASSADGSYEQYF
NA TRBJ2-5 NA TRBV5-6 TGTGCCAGCAGCTTGAGGGGGGCGTTGGGGACCCAGTACTTC CASSLRGALGTQYF
NA TRBJ2-7 NA TRBV10-3 TGTGCCATCAGTGGGGGCCCTACGAGCTACGAGCAGTACTTC CAISGGPTSYEQYF